This is a list of T cell receptor beta chains from one sample in a study of blood T cell repertoires in COVID-19. This table comes from immunoSEQ multiplex PCR, and its TCRdb copy is limited to in-frame clones, with some not included. The data contain approximately 380,000 clones, more than 75% of them singletons. The sequencing input was PBMCs or T cells enriched from blood (not recorded which). All receptors derive from a woman aged 18-29 years who had recovered from COVID-19. CDR3s include the opening cysteine and the closing phenylalanine or tryptophan. The D gene is left open where the match is weak. The size entry is marked missing in some rows and otherwise reads once, few, many or a size class.

clone size: NA; V gene: TRBV3-1/TRBV3-2; J gene: TRBJ1-4; D gene: TRBD1; CDR3 protein: CASSSYRGANEKLFF; CDR3 DNA: TGTGCCAGCAGCTCTTACAGGGGCGCTAATGAAAAACTGTTTTTT
clone size: once; V gene: TRBV12-3/TRBV12-4; J gene: TRBJ1-6; D gene: NA; CDR3 protein: CACGTAVNSPLHF; CDR3 DNA: TGTGCCTGCGGGACGGCGGTGAATTCACCCCTCCACTTT
clone size: once; V gene: TRBV4-2; J gene: TRBJ1-6; D gene: NA; CDR3 protein: CASSQDLAGGFHNSPLHF; CDR3 DNA: TGTGCCAGCAGCCAAGATCTGGCTGGGGGCTTCCATAATTCACCCCTCCACTTT
clone size: NA; V gene: TRBV4-3; J gene: TRBJ2-7; D gene: NA; CDR3 protein: CASSQDRGGYEQYF; CDR3 DNA: TGCGCCAGCAGCCAAGATCGAGGGGGATACGAGCAGTACTTC
clone size: NA; V gene: TRBV19; J gene: TRBJ1-5; D gene: NA; CDR3 protein: CASSIFLQAYSNQPQHF; CDR3 DNA: TGTGCCAGTAGTATTTTCCTACAGGCTTATAGCAATCAGCCCCAGCATTTT
clone size: NA; V gene: TRBV6-1; J gene: TRBJ1-2; D gene: NA; CDR3 protein: CASSKAFLRVNYGYTF; CDR3 DNA: TGTGCCAGCAGTAAAGCTTTTTTACGGGTTAACTATGGCTACACCTTC
clone size: NA; V gene: TRBV11-1; J gene: TRBJ2-1; D gene: NA; CDR3 protein: CASSWRGSYNEQFF; CDR3 DNA: TGTGCCAGCAGCTGGAGGGGATCCTACAATGAGCAGTTCTTC
clone size: NA; V gene: TRBV9; J gene: TRBJ2-5; D gene: TRBD1; CDR3 protein: CASSGRDSLPSQETQYF; CDR3 DNA: TGTGCCAGCAGCGGCCGGGACAGTTTACCATCGCAAGAGACCCAGTACTTC
clone size: NA; V gene: TRBV6-2/TRBV6-3; J gene: TRBJ1-6; D gene: TRBD1; CDR3 protein: CASRPIGQETSPLHF; CDR3 DNA: TGTGCCAGCAGACCTATAGGACAGGAAACTTCACCCCTCCACTTT
clone size: NA; V gene: TRBV5-1; J gene: TRBJ1-2; D gene: NA; CDR3 protein: CASSSNRGAAYRSGYGYTF; CDR3 DNA: TGCGCCAGCAGCTCCAATCGGGGGGCAGCTTATCGGAGTGGCTATGGCTACACCTTC
clone size: NA; V gene: TRBV18; J gene: TRBJ1-1; D gene: TRBD1; CDR3 protein: CASSRTGVSTEAFF; CDR3 DNA: TGTGCCAGCTCACGGACAGGGGTTTCCACTGAAGCTTTCTTT
clone size: NA; V gene: TRBV24-1; J gene: TRBJ2-3; D gene: NA; CDR3 protein: CATSDFRQTSTDTQYF; CDR3 DNA: TGTGCCACCAGTGATTTCCGACAGACTAGCACAGATACGCAGTATTTT
clone size: NA; V gene: TRBV6-5; J gene: TRBJ1-2; D gene: TRBD1; CDR3 protein: CASSYRQGEDGYTF; CDR3 DNA: TGTGCCAGCAGTTACCGACAGGGAGAGGATGGCTACACCTTC
clone size: NA; V gene: TRBV6-1; J gene: TRBJ1-2; D gene: TRBD1; CDR3 protein: CASSDTGDYGYTF; CDR3 DNA: TGTGCCAGCAGTGACACAGGGGACTATGGCTACACCTTC
clone size: NA; V gene: TRBV11-2; J gene: TRBJ1-2; D gene: NA; CDR3 protein: CASSLQGSGYTF; CDR3 DNA: TGTGCCAGCAGCTTACAGGGAAGTGGCTACACCTTC
clone size: NA; V gene: TRBV19; J gene: TRBJ1-5; D gene: NA; CDR3 protein: CASSTRGGGFSNQPQHF; CDR3 DNA: TGTGCCAGTAGTACCCGAGGAGGAGGGTTTAGCAATCAGCCCCAGCATTTT
clone size: NA; V gene: TRBV9; J gene: TRBJ2-2; D gene: TRBD2; CDR3 protein: CASSVAPRAGGREFNTGELFF; CDR3 DNA: TGTGCCAGCAGCGTAGCCCCGAGGGCGGGGGGCAGGGAATTTAACACCGGGGAGCTGTTTTTT
clone size: NA; V gene: TRBV12-3/TRBV12-4; J gene: TRBJ2-7; D gene: NA; CDR3 protein: CASSPQGYEQYF; CDR3 DNA: TGTGCCAGCAGCCCTCAGGGGTACGAGCAGTACTTC
clone size: NA; V gene: TRBV6-2/TRBV6-3; J gene: TRBJ2-3; D gene: TRBD2; CDR3 protein: CASSLTSGGGTDTQYF; CDR3 DNA: TGTGCCAGCAGTTTGACTAGCGGGGGAGGCACAGATACGCAGTATTTT
clone size: NA; V gene: TRBV30; J gene: TRBJ1-2; D gene: NA; CDR3 protein: CAWSDTGQGSRYGYTF; CDR3 DNA: TGTGCCTGGAGTGACACGGGCCAGGGGAGCCGCTATGGCTACACCTTC
clone size: NA; V gene: TRBV7-9; J gene: TRBJ1-2; D gene: TRBD1; CDR3 protein: CASSLLPRDRILGYTF; CDR3 DNA: TGTGCCAGCAGCTTACTCCCCCGGGACAGAATTCTTGGCTACACCTTC
clone size: NA; V gene: TRBV4-3; J gene: TRBJ2-3; D gene: TRBD2; CDR3 protein: CASSQGRRGGHTDTQYF; CDR3 DNA: TGCGCCAGCAGCCAAGGCCGGCGGGGGGGACACACAGATACGCAGTATTTT
clone size: few; V gene: TRBV10-3; J gene: TRBJ1-1; D gene: NA; CDR3 protein: CAISLKGEGVYTEAFF; CDR3 DNA: TGTGCCATCAGCCTAAAAGGGGAGGGTGTCTACACTGAAGCTTTCTTT
clone size: NA; V gene: TRBV5-1; J gene: TRBJ2-7; D gene: TRBD1; CDR3 protein: CASSPGQVGSYEQYF; CDR3 DNA: TGCGCCAGCAGCCCCGGACAGGTTGGCTCCTACGAGCAGTACTTC
clone size: NA; V gene: TRBV11-2; J gene: TRBJ1-6; D gene: TRBD1; CDR3 protein: CASSPWTGVGSPLHF; CDR3 DNA: TGTGCCAGCAGCCCTTGGACAGGGGTGGGTTCACCCCTCCACTTT
clone size: NA; V gene: TRBV6-6; J gene: TRBJ2-7; D gene: TRBD2; CDR3 protein: CASSLGLAGGEQYF; CDR3 DNA: TGTGCCAGCAGCCTGGGACTAGCGGGGGGCGAGCAGTACTTC
clone size: NA; V gene: TRBV6-2/TRBV6-3; J gene: TRBJ2-7; D gene: NA; CDR3 protein: CASSVYSYEQYF; CDR3 DNA: TGTGCCAGCAGTGTATATAGCTACGAGCAGTACTTC
clone size: NA; V gene: TRBV5-4; J gene: TRBJ1-2; D gene: TRBD1; CDR3 protein: CASSVTGGGGYTF; CDR3 DNA: TGTGCCAGCAGCGTGACAGGGGGCGGTGGCTACACCTTC
clone size: once; V gene: TRBV19; J gene: TRBJ1-5; D gene: NA; CDR3 protein: CASRVRQLNQPQHF; CDR3 DNA: TGTGCCAGTAGGGTTCGACAACTTAATCAGCCCCAGCATTTT
clone size: once; V gene: TRBV10-1; J gene: TRBJ2-7; D gene: TRBD2; CDR3 protein: CASSELTSAYEQYF; CDR3 DNA: TGCGCCAGCAGTGAGTTAACTAGCGCCTACGAGCAGTACTTC
clone size: few; V gene: TRBV7-7; J gene: TRBJ1-2; D gene: NA; CDR3 protein: CASSLALGAGWLGGYTF; CDR3 DNA: TGTGCTAGCAGCTTAGCGCTTGGTGCAGGGTGGTTGGGTGGCTACACCTTC